These 27 T cell receptor beta chains originate from one sample sequenced in a study of control samples from healthy donors and cancer patients. TCRdb's table, derived via immunoSEQ multiplex PCR, lists solely in-frame clones and lacks some. The sample has roughly 150,000 clones; 88% are singletons. The material sequenced was blood. Receptors originate from a man aged 18-30 years in good health.

This sequence joins TRBV4-1 and TRBJ1-4, with a weak D call TRBD1 (5 bases). Trimming removed 4 bases from V and 5 bases from J, with 8 bases in between. The germline V gene has CDR1 MGHRA and CDR2 YSYEKL. The CDR3 is made up of 13 amino acids. The CDR3 protein is CASSPDNNEKLFF. The CDR3 bases are TGCGCCAGCAGCCCGGACAACAATGAAAAACTGTTTTTT.

This clone is a singleton in its sample. The genes are TRBV6-5 and TRBJ2-2; no clear D gene. Germline V gene lookup returns CDR1 MNHEY and CDR2 SVGAGI. This CDR3 comprises 13 residues. V lost 6 bases, J lost 3 bases, and 8 bases lay in between. CDR3 residues: CASRDAYTGELFF. The CDR3, as DNA: TGTGCCAGCAGGGACGCTTACACCGGGGAGCTGTTTTTT.

The J gene is TRBJ2-7, the V gene TRBV28; weak D call: TRBD1 (6 bases). There are 12 residues in the CDR3. Germline V lookup: CDR1 MDHEN, CDR2 SYDVKM. V gave up 4 bases and J gave up 3 bases, with 7 bases separating them. CDR3: CASSSGDYEQYF. CDR3 bases: TGTGCCAGCAGTTCAGGGGACTACGAGCAGTACTTC.

The chain carries TRBV19 and TRBJ2-3; the D gene is possibly TRBD2 (5 bases). The length of the CDR3 is 15 residues. Germline V gene lookup returns CDR1 LNHDA and CDR2 SQIVND (reference sequence). The germline V and J ends were trimmed by 6 bases and 3 bases, with 16 bases remaining between them. CDR3 region: CASRGRGEGTDTQYF. DNA of the CDR3: TGTGCCAGTAGGGGTAGAGGAGAGGGAACAGATACGCAGTATTTT.

This chain joins TRBV15 and TRBJ2-3, with 7 positions matching TRBD2. V shed 5 bases and J 4 bases; nucleotides not matched to a gene: 6. The CDR3 consists of 14 residues. Germline lookup yields CDR1 LNHNV and CDR2 YYDKDF (reference sequence). The CDR3 region has the DNA TGTGCCACCAGCGGGGGGGGAGGCGCAGATACGCAGTATTTT. This translates into CATSGGGGADTQYF.

The V and J genes are TRBV28 and TRBJ1-4; the D is unclear. Per the germline V gene, CDR1 is MDHEN and CDR2 is SYDVKM. The CDR3 consists of 12 residues. With 5 bases removed from V and 11 bases from J, the gap between germline ends came to 12 bases. CDR3 residues: CASSPRTGKLFF. CDR3 bases: TGTGCCAGCAGTCCGCGGACTGGGAAACTGTTTTTT.

The CDR3 bases are TGTGCCAGCAGCTTACCGGGACAGCTCTCTGGGGCCAACGTCCTGACTTTC. Translated, it gives CASSLPGQLSGANVLTF. This chain joins TRBV11-2 and TRBJ2-6; 7 nucleotides agree with TRBD1. The germline V gene encodes CDR1 SGHAT and CDR2 FQNNGV. The CDR3 contains 17 residues. V lost 2 bases and J lost 0; bases outside the gene matches: 4.

The chain carries TRBV7-9 and TRBJ1-4; 10 bases line up with TRBD1. The J segment lost 4 bases and the V segment lost 5 bases, leaving 4 bases of the junction unmatched. Germline CDR1 and CDR2: SEHNR and FQNEAQ (reference sequence). This CDR3 has 15 residues. The CDR3 DNA is TGTGCCAGCAGCGACCGGGACAGGGGTAATGAAAAACTGTTTTTT. This translates into CASSDRDRGNEKLFF.

The gene calls are TRBV3-1 (or the pseudogene TRBV3-2) and TRBJ2-7, with 9 bases that match TRBD1. V trimming: 5 bases; J trimming: 0 bases; junction bases outside the gene matches: 5. CDR3 size: 15 residues. Germline assignment: CDR1 LGHDT and CDR2 YNNKEL (reference sequence). The CDR3 bases are TGTGCCAGCAGCTCACAGGGGGCACTCTCCTACGAGCAGTACTTC. Residues: CASSSQGALSYEQYF.

This chain uses TRBV6-6 with TRBJ2-1, with 16 bases matching TRBD2. This CDR3 comprises 19 residues. The germline CDR1 and CDR2 sequences are MNHNY and SVGAGI (reference sequence). Trimming took 5 bases from V and 0 from J; bases not matched to a gene: 7. The CDR3 reads CASSPPGLAGGSSYNEQFF. CDR3 coding DNA: TGTGCCAGCAGTCCTCCGGGACTAGCGGGGGGGAGCTCCTACAATGAGCAGTTCTTC.

The rearrangement uses TRBV5-8 and TRBJ2-5, with D perhaps matching TRBD1 or TRBD2 (5 bases each). Looked up from germline, CDR1 is SGHTS and CDR2 is YDEGEE. This CDR3 is 14 amino acids long. Trimming pared 0 bases from V and 1 base from J, leaving 7 bases between. CDR3 nucleotides: TGTGCCAGCAGCTTGGGGGGGATCCAAGAGACCCAGTACTTC. It translates to CASSLGGIQETQYF.

This clone was detected only once. The V call is TRBV28, the J call TRBJ1-5; perhaps TRBD1 as D (6 bases). The ends were cut back, 4 bases at V and 5 bases at J, with 15 bases in the middle. CDR1 is MDHEN and CDR2 is SYDVKM in the germline V gene. The CDR3 spans 15 residues. CDR3 sequence: CASSWTGAGDQPQHF. DNA of the CDR3: TGTGCCAGCAGTTGGACGGGGGCGGGGGATCAGCCCCAGCATTTT.

V and J are TRBV28 and TRBJ2-3; the D is unclear. V was pared by 8 bases and J by 6 bases, with 9 bases between. Germline CDR1 and CDR2: MDHEN and SYDVKM. This CDR3 has 11 amino acids. CDR3 region: CASSFADTQYF. In nucleotides, the CDR3 is TGTGCCAGCTCATTCGCTGATACGCAGTATTTT. Full variable domain (remainder filled in from reference TRBV28 and TRBJ2-3): DVKVTQSSRYLVKRTGEKVFLECVQDMDHENMFWYRQDPGLGLRLIYFSYDVKMKEKGDIPEGYSVSREKKERFSLILESASTNQTSMYLCASSFADTQYFGPGTRLTVL.

The rearrangement links TRBV7-2 to TRBJ1-2, with D perhaps matching TRBD1 (6 bases). Germline V gives CDR1 SGHTA, CDR2 FQGNSA. This CDR3 contains 13 residues. Written as DNA, the CDR3 is TGTGTCGAACAGGGTTGGACTAACTATGGCTACACCTTC. This codes for CVEQGWTNYGYTF.

This chain links TRBV6-4 with TRBJ2-1; D gene unclear. V was clipped by 0 bases and J by 5 bases, with 14 bases between them. The CDR3 length is 16 residues. Germline CDR1 and CDR2: MRHNA and SNTAGT. CDR3 amino acids: CASSDSTDTSHNEQFF. The CDR3 DNA reads TGTGCCAGCAGTGACTCGACTGATACCAGCCACAATGAGCAGTTCTTC.

The chain links TRBV19 to TRBJ1-2, with D perhaps TRBD1 (6 bases). V lost 1 base and J lost 5, with 17 bases in between. Per germline, CDR1 LNHDA and CDR2 SQIVND (reference sequence). This CDR3 region has 16 residues. The CDR3 sequence: CASSIGTGTPIYGYTF. As DNA, the CDR3 is TGTGCCAGTAGTATAGGAACGGGGACACCGATTTATGGCTACACCTTC.

The rearrangement joins TRBV28 to TRBJ2-7; possible D gene TRBD1, 6 bases. With 6 bases removed from V and 5 bases from J, the gap between germline ends came to 20 bases. Looked up from germline, CDR1 is MDHEN and CDR2 is SYDVKM. The CDR3 is made up of 15 amino acids. The CDR3: CASSPAGTPRNEQYF. CDR3 sequence (DNA): TGTGCCAGCAGCCCCGCCGGGACACCGAGGAACGAGCAGTACTTC.

The chain couples TRBV5-1 to TRBJ2-1; 7 bases map to TRBD2. The CDR3 consists of 13 residues. Germline values: CDR1 SGHRS, CDR2 YFSETQ. V lost 2 bases to trimming and J lost 9 bases; unmatched junction nucleotides: 5. CDR3 residues: CASSFFAGVEQFF. The CDR3 DNA reads as TGCGCCAGCAGCTTTTTTGCGGGGGTTGAGCAGTTCTTC.

The V call is TRBV30, the J call TRBJ2-7; D remains unclear. Per the germline V gene, CDR1 is GTSNPN and CDR2 is SVGIG (reference sequence). Trimming left V 1 base short and J 7 bases short, with 8 bases between. This CDR3 region has 11 residues. The CDR3 coding sequence is TGTGCCTGGAGTGCGTTCCCAGAGCAGTACTTC. The encoded protein is CAWSAFPEQYF. Full variable domain (missing parts from reference TRBV30 and TRBJ2-7): SQTIHQWPATLVQPVGSPLSLECTVEGTSNPNLYWYRQAAGRGLQLLFYSVGIGQISSEVPQNLSASRPQDRQFILSSKKLLLSDSGFYLCAWSAFPEQYFGPGTRLTVT.

This rearrangement joins TRBV28 to TRBJ1-1; D ambiguous. CDR1 MDHEN and CDR2 SYDVKM come from the germline V gene. There are 17 residues in the CDR3. With 2 bases removed from V and 3 bases from J, the gap between germline ends came to 19 bases. The CDR3 region has the DNA TGTGCCAGCAGTTTAACAGCGGGTGGCTTTTACCACACTGAAGCTTTCTTT. Its translation: CASSLTAGGFYHTEAFF. Drawing the rest from reference TRBV28 and TRBJ1-1, the complete variable domain is DVKVTQSSRYLVKRTGEKVFLECVQDMDHENMFWYRQDPGLGLRLIYFSYDVKMKEKGDIPEGYSVSREKKERFSLILESASTNQTSMYLCASSLTAGGFYHTEAFFGQGTRLTVV.

About this clone: Within the sample, other DNA sequences also encode this same CDR3. V is TRBV11-2 and J is TRBJ2-5; D remains unclear. Germline CDR1 and CDR2: SGHAT and FQNNGV. V lost 6 bases and J 4 bases, leaving 6 bases between the germline ends. The CDR3 contains 11 residues. The CDR3 nucleotides read TGTGCCAGCAGTTTTCGAGAGACCCAGTACTTC. This translates into CASSFRETQYF. Together with reference TRBV11-2 and TRBJ2-5, the CDR3 gives the full variable domain: EAGVAQSPRYKIIEKRQSVAFWCNPISGHATLYWYQQILGQGPKLLIQFQNNGVVDDSQLPKDRFSAERLKGVDSTLKIQPAKLEDSAVYLCASSFRETQYFGPGTRLLVL.

J is TRBJ2-7 and V is TRBV28, with TRBD1 matching 8 bases. This CDR3 is 15 amino acids long. V lost 6 bases to trimming and J lost 2 bases; unmatched junction nucleotides: 9. Per the germline V gene, CDR1 is MDHEN and CDR2 is SYDVKM. CDR3 sequence reads: CASSVLGTGTYEQYF. The CDR3 nucleotides are TGTGCCAGCAGCGTACTCGGGACAGGTACCTACGAGCAGTACTTC.

CDR3 in amino acids: CASSPEKIAGELFF. The CDR3 coding sequence is TGTGCCAGCAGCCCGGAAAAGATCGCCGGGGAGCTGTTTTTT. V and J are TRBV5-4 and TRBJ2-2; D uncertain. The CDR3 covers 14 residues. Between the trimmed V and J ends, which lost 4 bases and 6 bases, there was a span of 13 bases. The germline CDR1 and CDR2 sequences are SGHNT and YYREEE (reference sequence).

This sequence joins TRBV7-9 and TRBJ1-1; D remains unclear. Per germline, CDR1 SEHNR and CDR2 FQNEAQ (reference sequence). The CDR3 covers 13 residues. V dropped 8 bases and J dropped 1 base, with 11 bases sitting between them. CDR3 region: CASGFSSNTEAFF. CDR3 bases: TGTGCCAGCGGTTTCTCCTCGAACACTGAAGCTTTCTTT.

The chain carries TRBV5-4 and TRBJ2-6; D uncertain. CDR1 is SGHNT and CDR2 is YYREEE in the germline V gene (reference sequence). The CDR3 is 15 amino acids. Between the trimmed V and J ends, which lost 4 bases and 0 bases, there was a span of 8 bases. The CDR3 loop reads CASSRLDSGANVLTF. The CDR3 region has the DNA TGTGCCAGCAGCCGTCTAGACTCTGGGGCCAACGTCCTGACTTTC.

This clone showed up just once. The V call is TRBV11-3, the J call TRBJ1-1, with D uncertain. There are 13 residues in the CDR3. With 5 bases removed from V and 0 bases from J, the gap between germline ends came to 7 bases. Germline-derived CDR1 and CDR2 are SGHNT and YENEEA. The CDR3: CASSRTLNTEAFF. The CDR3 bases are TGTGCCAGCAGCCGGACGCTGAACACTGAAGCTTTCTTT.

This sequence joins TRBV5-6 and TRBJ1-5; D uncertain. In germline, CDR1 is SGHDT, CDR2 YYEEEE. This CDR3 is built from 14 residues. Trimming took off 0 bases at V and 6 bases at J, with 10 bases between the two ends. This chain's CDR3 is CASSLDPASQPQHF. CDR3 in DNA: TGTGCCAGCAGCTTGGACCCTGCGAGTCAGCCCCAGCATTTT.